This T cell receptor beta chain was recovered during a study of CD8+CD57+ T cells in acquired aplastic anemia. This clonotype was seen a few times. Just one base apart from a much larger clone, this may be a read error. Trimming cost V 8 bases and J 1 base, with 19 bases left between them. The CDR3 runs 16 residues. CDR1 is SGHVS, CDR2 FNYEAQ, per germline. CDR3 and TCR beta VDJ profiling relied on genomic DNA as the template. MiXCR, applied by TCRdb to the reads, yields one record per CDR3 protein. The table has approximately 200,000 distinct CDR3 sequences, approximately 51% seen once. Individuals selected for sequencing had exhibited CD8+CD57+ cell expansion on flow cytometry.

The sequence derives from a human donor with aplastic anemia. V usage is TRBV7-6 and J usage is TRBJ2-3, with D possibly TRBD2 on 5 matching bases. Sequenced sample: sorted CD4+, CD8+, or CD8+CD57+ T cells (not recorded which) from PBMCs. CDR3 amino acids: CASGPWSDGGTDTQYF. The CDR3 bases are TGTGCCAGCGGCCCCTGGAGCGACGGGGGCACAGATACGCAGTATTTT.